This T cell receptor beta chain was observed in a study of shared clonotypes between healthy human individuals. Between the trimmed V and J ends, which lost 0 bases and 2 bases, there was a span of 8 bases. This CDR3 spans 14 amino acids. Germline values: CDR1 MNHEY, CDR2 SVGAGI. Produced via immunoSEQ multiplex PCR; TCRdb's table is partial and in-frame only. This table holds 2 million to 2.5 million clones, 85% to 95% found once. This TCR was recovered from a man aged 18 to 30 in good health. Some clones in this sample may be carry-over from other donors' samples. This sequence joins TRBV6-5 and TRBJ2-7; no definite D call. The specimen was naive CD4+ T cells from PBMCs. Specified subset: CD45RA+ positively selected. The CDR3 DNA is TGTGCCAGCAGTTACTCCCACCGAACCTACGAGCAGTACTTC. It specifies CASSYSHRTYEQYF.